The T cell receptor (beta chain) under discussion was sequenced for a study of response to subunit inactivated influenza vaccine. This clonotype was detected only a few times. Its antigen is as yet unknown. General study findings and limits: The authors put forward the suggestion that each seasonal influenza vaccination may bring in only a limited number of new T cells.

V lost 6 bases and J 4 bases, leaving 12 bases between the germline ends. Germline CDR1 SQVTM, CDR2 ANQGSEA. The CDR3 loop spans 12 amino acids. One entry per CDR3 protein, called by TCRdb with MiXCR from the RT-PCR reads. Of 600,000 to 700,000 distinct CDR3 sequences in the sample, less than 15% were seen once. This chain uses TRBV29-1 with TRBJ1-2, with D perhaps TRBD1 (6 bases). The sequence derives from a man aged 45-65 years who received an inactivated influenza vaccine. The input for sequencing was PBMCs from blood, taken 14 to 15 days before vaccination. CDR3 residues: CSVARGGYGYTF. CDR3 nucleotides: TGCAGCGTCGCCAGGGGTGGCTATGGCTACACCTTC.